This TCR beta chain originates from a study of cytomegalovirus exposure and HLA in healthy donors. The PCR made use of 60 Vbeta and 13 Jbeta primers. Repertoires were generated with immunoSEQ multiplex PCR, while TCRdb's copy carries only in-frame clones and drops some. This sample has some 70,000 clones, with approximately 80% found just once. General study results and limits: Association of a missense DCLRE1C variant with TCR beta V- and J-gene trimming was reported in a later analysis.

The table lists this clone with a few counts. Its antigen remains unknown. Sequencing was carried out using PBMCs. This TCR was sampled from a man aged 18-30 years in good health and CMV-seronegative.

The CDR3 region has the DNA TGTGCCAGTAGTGGGAGGAGGGGCGCGGAGCCCCAGCATTTT. Protein sequence: CASSGRRGAEPQHF. The V call is TRBV19, the J call TRBJ1-5; possibly TRBD1 for D (5 bases). The CDR3 contains 14 residues. Germline V gene sequence: CDR1 LNHDA, CDR2 SQIVND (reference sequence). Between the trimmed V and J ends, which lost 5 bases and 8 bases, there was a span of 16 bases.